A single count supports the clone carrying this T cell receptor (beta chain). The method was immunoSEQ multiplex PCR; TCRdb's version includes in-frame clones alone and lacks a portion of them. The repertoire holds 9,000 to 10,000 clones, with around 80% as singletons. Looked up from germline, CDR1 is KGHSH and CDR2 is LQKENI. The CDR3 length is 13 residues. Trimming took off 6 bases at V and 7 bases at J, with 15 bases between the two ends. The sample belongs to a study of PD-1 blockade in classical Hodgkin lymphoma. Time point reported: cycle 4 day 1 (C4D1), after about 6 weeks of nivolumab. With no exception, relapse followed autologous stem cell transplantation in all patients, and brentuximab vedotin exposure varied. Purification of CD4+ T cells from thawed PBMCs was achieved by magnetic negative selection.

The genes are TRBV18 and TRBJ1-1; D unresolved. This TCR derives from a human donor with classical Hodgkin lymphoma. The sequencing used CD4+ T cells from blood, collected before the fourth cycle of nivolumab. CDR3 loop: CASSLDMMNEAFF. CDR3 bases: TGTGCCAGCTCTCTCGACATGATGAATGAAGCTTTCTTT.